This paragraph reports one T cell receptor (beta chain). Its antigen remains unidentified. 5'-RACE, quantitative and with molecular barcodes, yielded the TCR beta libraries. TCRdb recomputed calls from the 5' RACE reads with MiXCR, one row per CDR3 protein. The sample records 400,000 or so distinct CDR3 sequences, roughly 26% being singletons. This sample was included in a study of CD8 T cells in ankylosing spondylitis. Regarding the study as a whole: Clones linked to the disease showed a CD8+ phenotype. They occurred at relatively low frequencies in peripheral blood. From matched ankylosing spondylitis synovial fluid, disease-linked clones were reportedly recovered at significantly enriched levels. Some motif variants had been reported before (in reactive arthritis synovial fluid and blood). The study identified a TCR beta motif of about eight highly homologous variants that appeared characteristic of ankylosing spondylitis blood.

The CDR3 is 16 residues long. The V gene end was trimmed by 4 bases and the J gene end by 8 bases; junction bases not matched to a gene: 15. CDR1 and CDR2 from the germline V gene are SGHRS and YFSETQ. The TCR comes from a male donor with ankylosing spondylitis. The sample consisted of blood, either unsorted or a sorted T cell fraction (not recorded which). The chain combines TRBV5-1 with TRBJ2-1, with TRBD2 matching over 7 bases. As DNA, the CDR3 is TGCGCCAGCAGCACCCAGCTTGGGGAGGGCCTAGATGAGCAGTTCTTC. Translating it yields CASSTQLGEGLDEQFF.